This entry describes one TCR beta chain. Aged about 6 to 90, donors were systemically healthy Caucasians from Russia. Per sample, no less than 5.5 micrograms of total RNA were extracted. A J-beta primer mix and a sample-barcoded 5' primer were used in a second PCR of roughly 6 to 12 cycles. Each cDNA molecule received a tag from a template-switch adaptor that had 12 random nucleotides. Each CDR3 protein gets one entry after TCRdb re-called the 5' RACE reads with MiXCR. Of 910,000 or so distinct CDR3 sequences listed, just over 50% are singletons. The data stem from a study of blood T cells in healthy people across ages. Study-wide background: Template switching captured about one barcoded beta molecule per two T cells.

Germline assignment: CDR1 MNHNS and CDR2 SASEGT. With 2 bases removed from V and 1 base from J, the gap between germline ends came to 11 bases. This CDR3 contains 15 residues. V is TRBV6-1 and J is TRBJ2-5; D ambiguous. The sample consisted of blood. The origin of this receptor is a woman aged 60-75 years in good health. The CDR3 DNA follows: TGTGCCAGCAGTGAATATAACGGGCCCCAAGAGACCCAGTACTTC. Its protein is CASSEYNGPQETQYF.